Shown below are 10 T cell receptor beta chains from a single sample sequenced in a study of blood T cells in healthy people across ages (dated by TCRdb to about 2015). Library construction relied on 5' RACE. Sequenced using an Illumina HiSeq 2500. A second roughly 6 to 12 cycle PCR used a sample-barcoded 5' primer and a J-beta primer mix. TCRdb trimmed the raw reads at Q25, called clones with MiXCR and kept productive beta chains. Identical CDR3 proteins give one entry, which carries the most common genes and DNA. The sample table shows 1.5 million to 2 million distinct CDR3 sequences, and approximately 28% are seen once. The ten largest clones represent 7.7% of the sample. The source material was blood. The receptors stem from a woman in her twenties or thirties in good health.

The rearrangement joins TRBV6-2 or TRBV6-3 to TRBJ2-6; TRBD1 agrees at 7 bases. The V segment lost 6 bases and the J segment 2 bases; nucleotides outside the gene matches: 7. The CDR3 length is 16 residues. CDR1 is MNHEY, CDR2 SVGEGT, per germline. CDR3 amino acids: CASRRTGLPGANVLTF. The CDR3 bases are TGTGCCAGCAGACGGACAGGACTCCCTGGGGCCAACGTCCTGACTTTC.

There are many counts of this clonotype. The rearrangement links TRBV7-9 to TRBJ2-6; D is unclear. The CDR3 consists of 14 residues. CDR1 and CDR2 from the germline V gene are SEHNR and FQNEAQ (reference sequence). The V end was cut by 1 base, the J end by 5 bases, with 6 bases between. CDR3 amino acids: CASSLDSWANVLTF. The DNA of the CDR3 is TGTGCCAGCAGCTTAGACAGCTGGGCCAACGTCCTGACTTTC.

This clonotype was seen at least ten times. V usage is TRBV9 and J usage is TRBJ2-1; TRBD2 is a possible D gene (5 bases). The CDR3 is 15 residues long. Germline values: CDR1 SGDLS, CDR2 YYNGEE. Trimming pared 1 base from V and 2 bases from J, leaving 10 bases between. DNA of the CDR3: TGTGCCAGCAGCGTACGTGGGAGTCCCTACAATGAGCAGTTCTTC. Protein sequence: CASSVRGSPYNEQFF.

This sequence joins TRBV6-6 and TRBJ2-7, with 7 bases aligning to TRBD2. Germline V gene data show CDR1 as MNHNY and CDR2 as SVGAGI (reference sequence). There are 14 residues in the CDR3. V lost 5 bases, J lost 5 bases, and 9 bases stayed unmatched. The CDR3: CASSALRESDEQYF. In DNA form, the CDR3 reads TGTGCCAGCAGTGCGCTGCGGGAGAGCGACGAGCAGTACTTC.

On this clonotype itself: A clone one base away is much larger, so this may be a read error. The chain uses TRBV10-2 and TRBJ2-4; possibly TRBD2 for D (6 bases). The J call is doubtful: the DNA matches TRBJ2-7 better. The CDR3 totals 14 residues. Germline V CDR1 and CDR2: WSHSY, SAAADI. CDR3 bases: TGCGCCAGCGCCCACTATGGCGGGAAGCACGAGCAGTACTTC. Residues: CASAHYGGKHEQYF.

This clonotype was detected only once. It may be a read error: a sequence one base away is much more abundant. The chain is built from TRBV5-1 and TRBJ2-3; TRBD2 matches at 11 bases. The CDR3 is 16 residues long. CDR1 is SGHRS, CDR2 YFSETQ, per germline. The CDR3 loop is CVSSMGTSGYTDTQYF. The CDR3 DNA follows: TGCGTCAGCAGCATGGGGACTAGCGGATACACAGATACGCAGTATTTT.

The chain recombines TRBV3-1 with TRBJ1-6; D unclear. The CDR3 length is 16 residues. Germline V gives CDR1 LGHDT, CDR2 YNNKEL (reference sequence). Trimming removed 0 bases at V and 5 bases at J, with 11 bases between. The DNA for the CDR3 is TGTGCCAGCAGCCAAGAGACCGCACCCGATAATTCACCCCTCCACTTT. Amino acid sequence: CASSQETAPDNSPLHF.

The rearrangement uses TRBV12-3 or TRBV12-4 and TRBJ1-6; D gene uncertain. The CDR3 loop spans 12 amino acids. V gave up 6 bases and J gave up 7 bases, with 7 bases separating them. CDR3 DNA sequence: TGTGCCAGCAGAAACGGCAATTCACCCCTCCACTTT. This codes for CASRNGNSPLHF.

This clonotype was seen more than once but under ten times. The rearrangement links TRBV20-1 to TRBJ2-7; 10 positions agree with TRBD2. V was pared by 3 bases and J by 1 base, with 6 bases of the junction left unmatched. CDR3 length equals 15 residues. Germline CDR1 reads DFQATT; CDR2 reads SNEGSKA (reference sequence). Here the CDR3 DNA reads TGCAGTGCTAGGTCTAGCGGGAGTTGGTCCTACGAGCAGTACTTC. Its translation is CSARSSGSWSYEQYF.

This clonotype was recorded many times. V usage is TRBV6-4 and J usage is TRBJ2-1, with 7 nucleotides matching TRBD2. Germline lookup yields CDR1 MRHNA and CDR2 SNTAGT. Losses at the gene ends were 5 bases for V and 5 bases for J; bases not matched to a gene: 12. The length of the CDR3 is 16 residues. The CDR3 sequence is CASSPLERGINNEQFF. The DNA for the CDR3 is TGTGCCAGCAGTCCCCTAGAGCGGGGAATAAACAATGAGCAGTTCTTC.